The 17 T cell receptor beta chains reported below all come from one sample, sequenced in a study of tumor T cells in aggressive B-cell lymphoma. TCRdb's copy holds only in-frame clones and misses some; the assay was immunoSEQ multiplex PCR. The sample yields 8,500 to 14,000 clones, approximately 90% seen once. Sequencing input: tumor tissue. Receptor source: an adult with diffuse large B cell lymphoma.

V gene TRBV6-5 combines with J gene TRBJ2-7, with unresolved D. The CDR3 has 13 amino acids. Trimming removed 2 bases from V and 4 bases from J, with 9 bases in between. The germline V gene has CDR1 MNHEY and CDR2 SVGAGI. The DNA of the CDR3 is TGTGCCAGCAGTTACGCGCCGGGTTACGAGCAGTACTTC. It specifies CASSYAPGYEQYF.

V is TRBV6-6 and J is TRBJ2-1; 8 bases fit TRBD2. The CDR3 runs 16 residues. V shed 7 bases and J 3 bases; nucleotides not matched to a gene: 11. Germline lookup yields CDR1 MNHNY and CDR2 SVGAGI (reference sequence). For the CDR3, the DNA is TGTGCCAGCACCATCCTCGGAGCGGGAGACTACAATGAGCAGTTCTTC. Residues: CASTILGAGDYNEQFF.

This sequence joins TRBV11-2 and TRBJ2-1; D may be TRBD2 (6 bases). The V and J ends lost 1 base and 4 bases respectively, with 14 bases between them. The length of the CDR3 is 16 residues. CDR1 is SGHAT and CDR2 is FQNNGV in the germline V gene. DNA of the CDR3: TGTGCCAGCAGCTTAGCCCGGGACGGACTATACAATGAGCAGTTCTTC. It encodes CASSLARDGLYNEQFF.

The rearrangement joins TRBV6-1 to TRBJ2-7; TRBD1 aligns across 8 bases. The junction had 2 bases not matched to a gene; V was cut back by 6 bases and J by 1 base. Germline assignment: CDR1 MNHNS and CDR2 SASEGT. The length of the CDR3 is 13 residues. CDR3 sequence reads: CASRRQGSYEQYF. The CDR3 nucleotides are TGTGCCAGCAGGCGACAGGGGTCCTACGAGCAGTACTTC.

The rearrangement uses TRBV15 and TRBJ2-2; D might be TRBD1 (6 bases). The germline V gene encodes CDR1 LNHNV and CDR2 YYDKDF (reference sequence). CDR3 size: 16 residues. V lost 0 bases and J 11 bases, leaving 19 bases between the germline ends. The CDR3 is CATSRDSKGVRRELFF. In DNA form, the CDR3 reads TGTGCCACCAGCAGAGATTCCAAGGGGGTCAGGAGAGAGCTGTTTTTT. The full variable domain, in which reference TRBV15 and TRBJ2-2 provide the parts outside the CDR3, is DAMVIQNPRYQVTQFGKPVTLSCSQTLNHNVMYWYQQKSSQAPKLLFHYYDKDFNNEADTPDNFQSRRPNTSFCFLDIRSPGLGDTAMYLCATSRDSKGVRRELFFGEGSRLTVL.

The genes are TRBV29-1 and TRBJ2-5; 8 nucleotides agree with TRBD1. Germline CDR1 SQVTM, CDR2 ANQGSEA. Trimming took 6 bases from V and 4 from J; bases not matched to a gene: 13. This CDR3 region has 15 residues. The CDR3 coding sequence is TGCAGCGTACTTAACCAGGGGGCTATGGGAGAGACCCAGTACTTC. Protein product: CSVLNQGAMGETQYF.

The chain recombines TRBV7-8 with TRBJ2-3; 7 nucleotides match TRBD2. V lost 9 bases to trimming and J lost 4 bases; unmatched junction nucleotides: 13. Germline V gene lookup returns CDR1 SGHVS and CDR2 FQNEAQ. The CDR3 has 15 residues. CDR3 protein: CASVLGEGLSDTQYF. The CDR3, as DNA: TGTGCCAGTGTGCTGGGGGAGGGTCTATCAGATACGCAGTATTTT. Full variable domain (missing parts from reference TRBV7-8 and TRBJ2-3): GAGVSQSPRYKVAKRGQDVALRCDPISGHVSLFWYQQALGQGPEFLTYFQNEAQLDKSGLPSDRFFAERPEGSVSTLKIQRTQQEDSAVYLCASVLGEGLSDTQYFGPGTRLTVL.

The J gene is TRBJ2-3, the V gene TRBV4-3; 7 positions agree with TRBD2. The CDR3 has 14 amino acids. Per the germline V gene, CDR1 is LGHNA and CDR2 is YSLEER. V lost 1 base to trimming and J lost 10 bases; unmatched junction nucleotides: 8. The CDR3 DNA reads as TGCGCCAGCAGCCAAGCCGGACTAGGTAGTTCGCAGTATTTT. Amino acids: CASSQAGLGSSQYF.

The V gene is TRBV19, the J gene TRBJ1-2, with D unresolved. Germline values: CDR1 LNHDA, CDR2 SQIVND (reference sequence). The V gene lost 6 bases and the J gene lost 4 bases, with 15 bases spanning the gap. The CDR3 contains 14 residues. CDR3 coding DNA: TGTGCCAGTAGGACGACGGTACAGCTCTATGGCTACACCTTC. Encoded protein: CASRTTVQLYGYTF.

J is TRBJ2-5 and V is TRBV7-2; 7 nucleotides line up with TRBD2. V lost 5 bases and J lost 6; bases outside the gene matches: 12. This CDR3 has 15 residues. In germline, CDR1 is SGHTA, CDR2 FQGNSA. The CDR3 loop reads CASSPEGGRTKTQYF. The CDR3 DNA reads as TGTGCCAGCAGCCCAGAGGGAGGGAGGACAAAGACCCAGTACTTC.

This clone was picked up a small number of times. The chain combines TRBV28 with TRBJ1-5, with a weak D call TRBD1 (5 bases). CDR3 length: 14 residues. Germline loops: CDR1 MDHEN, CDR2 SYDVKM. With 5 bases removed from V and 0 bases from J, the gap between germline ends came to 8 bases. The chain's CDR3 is CASSLDSSNQPQHF. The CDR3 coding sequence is TGTGCCAGCAGTCTTGACAGTAGCAATCAGCCCCAGCATTTT.

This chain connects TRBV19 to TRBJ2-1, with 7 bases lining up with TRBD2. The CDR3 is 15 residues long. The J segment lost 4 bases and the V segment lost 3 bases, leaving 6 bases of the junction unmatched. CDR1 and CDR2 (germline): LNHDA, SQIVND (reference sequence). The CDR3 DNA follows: TGTGCCAGTAGTATGGGCGGGAGTGCTTACAATGAGCAGTTCTTC. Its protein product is CASSMGGSAYNEQFF. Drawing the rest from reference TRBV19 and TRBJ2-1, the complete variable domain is DGGITQSPKYLFRKEGQNVTLSCEQNLNHDAMYWYRQDPGQGLRLIYYSQIVNDFQKGDIAEGYSVSREKKESFPLTVTSAQKNPTAFYLCASSMGGSAYNEQFFGPGTRLTVL.

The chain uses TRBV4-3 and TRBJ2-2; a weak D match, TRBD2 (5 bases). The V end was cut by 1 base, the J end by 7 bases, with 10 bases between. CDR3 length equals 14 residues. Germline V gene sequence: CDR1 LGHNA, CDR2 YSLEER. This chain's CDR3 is CASSQGSGNGELFF. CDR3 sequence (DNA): TGCGCCAGCAGCCAAGGGAGCGGAAACGGGGAGCTGTTTTTT.

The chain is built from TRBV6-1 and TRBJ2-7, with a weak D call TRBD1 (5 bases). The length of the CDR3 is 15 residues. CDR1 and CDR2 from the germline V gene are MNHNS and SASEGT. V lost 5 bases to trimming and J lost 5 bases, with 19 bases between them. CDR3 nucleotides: TGTGCCAGCAGTTCCCCTCATGCAGGGATCCACGAGCAGTACTTC. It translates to CASSSPHAGIHEQYF.

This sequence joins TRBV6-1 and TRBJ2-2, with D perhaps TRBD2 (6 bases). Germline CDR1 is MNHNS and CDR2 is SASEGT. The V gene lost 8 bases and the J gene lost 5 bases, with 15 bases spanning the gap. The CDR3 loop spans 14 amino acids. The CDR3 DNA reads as TGTGCCAGCTCCCCGGGAGCCGGGACCGGGGAGCTGTTTTTT. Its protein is CASSPGAGTGELFF.

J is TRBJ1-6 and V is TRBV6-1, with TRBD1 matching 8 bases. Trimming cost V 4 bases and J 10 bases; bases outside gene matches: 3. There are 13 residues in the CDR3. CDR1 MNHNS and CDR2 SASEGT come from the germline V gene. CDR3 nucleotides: TGTGCCAGCAGTGGGACAGGGAACTCACCCCTCCACTTT. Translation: CASSGTGNSPLHF.

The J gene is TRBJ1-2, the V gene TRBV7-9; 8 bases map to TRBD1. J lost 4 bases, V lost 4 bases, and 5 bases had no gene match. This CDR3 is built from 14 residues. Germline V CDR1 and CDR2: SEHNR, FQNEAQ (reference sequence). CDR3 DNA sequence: TGTGCCAGCAGCTCAGGACAGGGCGGCTATGGCTACACCTTC. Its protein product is CASSSGQGGYGYTF.